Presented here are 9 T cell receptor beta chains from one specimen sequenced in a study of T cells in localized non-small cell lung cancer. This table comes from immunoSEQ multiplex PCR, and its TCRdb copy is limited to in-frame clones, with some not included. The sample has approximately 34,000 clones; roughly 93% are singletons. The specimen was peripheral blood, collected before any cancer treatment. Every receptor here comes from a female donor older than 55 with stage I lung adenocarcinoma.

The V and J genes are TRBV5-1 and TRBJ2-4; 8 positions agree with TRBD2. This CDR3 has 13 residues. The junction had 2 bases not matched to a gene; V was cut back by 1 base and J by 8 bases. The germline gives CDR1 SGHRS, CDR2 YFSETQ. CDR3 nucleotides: TGCGCCAGCAGCTTGCGGGAGGGCGACATTCAGTACTTC. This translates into CASSLREGDIQYF.

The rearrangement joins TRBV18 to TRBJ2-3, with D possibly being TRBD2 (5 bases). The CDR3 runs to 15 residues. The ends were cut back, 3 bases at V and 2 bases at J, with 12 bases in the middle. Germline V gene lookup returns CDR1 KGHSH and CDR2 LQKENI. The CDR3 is CASSPSGRNTDTQYF. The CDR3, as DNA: TGTGCCAGCTCACCTTCGGGGAGAAACACAGATACGCAGTATTTT.

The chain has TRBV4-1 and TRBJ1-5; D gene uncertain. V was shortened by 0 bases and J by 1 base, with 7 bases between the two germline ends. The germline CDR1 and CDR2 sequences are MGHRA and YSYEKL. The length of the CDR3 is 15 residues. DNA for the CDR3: TGCGCCAGCAGCCAAGAAGGGTGGAGCAATCAGCCCCAGCATTTT. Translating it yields CASSQEGWSNQPQHF.

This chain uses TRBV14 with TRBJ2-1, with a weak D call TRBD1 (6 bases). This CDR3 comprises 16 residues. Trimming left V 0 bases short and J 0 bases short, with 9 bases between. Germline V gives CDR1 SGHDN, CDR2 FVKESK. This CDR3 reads CASSQDEGVSYNEQFF. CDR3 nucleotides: TGTGCCAGCAGCCAAGATGAGGGGGTCTCCTACAATGAGCAGTTCTTC.

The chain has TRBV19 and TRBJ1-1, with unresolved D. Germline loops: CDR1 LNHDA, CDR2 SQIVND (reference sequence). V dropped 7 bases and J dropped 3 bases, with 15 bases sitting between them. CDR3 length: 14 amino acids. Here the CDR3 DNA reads TGTGCCAGTACGATCTCCCCAAGGGACACTGAAGCTTTCTTT. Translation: CASTISPRDTEAFF.

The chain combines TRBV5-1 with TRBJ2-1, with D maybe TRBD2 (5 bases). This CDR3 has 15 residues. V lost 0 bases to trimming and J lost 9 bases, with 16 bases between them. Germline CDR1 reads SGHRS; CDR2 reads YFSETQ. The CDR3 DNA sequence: TGCGCCAGCAGCTTGGCCGGACCCCTGGCGGGTGAGCAGTTCTTC. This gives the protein CASSLAGPLAGEQFF.

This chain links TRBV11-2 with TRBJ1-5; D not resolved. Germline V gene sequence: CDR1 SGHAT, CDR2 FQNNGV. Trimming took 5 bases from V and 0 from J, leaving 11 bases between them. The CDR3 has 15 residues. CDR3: CASSPGTNSNQPQHF. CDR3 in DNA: TGTGCCAGCAGCCCGGGCACGAATAGCAATCAGCCCCAGCATTTT.

The CDR3 sequence is CASKQGLGEAFF. CDR3 bases: TGTGCCAGCAAGCAGGGCTTGGGTGAAGCTTTCTTT. The chain uses TRBV6-5 and TRBJ1-1; possibly TRBD1 for D (5 bases). V dropped 7 bases and J dropped 7 bases, with 13 bases sitting between them. Per the germline V gene, CDR1 is MNHEY and CDR2 is SVGAGI. This CDR3 spans 12 amino acids.

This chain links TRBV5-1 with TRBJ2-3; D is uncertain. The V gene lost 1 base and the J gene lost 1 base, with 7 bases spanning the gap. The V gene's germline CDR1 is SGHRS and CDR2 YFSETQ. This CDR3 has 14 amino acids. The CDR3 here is CASSLPQGTDTQYF. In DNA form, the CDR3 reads TGCGCCAGCAGCTTGCCTCAGGGCACAGATACGCAGTATTTT.